Listed below are T cell receptor beta chains from one sample, sequenced in a study of beta chain features in type 1 diabetes. Produced via immunoSEQ multiplex PCR; TCRdb's table is partial and in-frame only. The sample has some 330,000 clones; roughly 12% are singletons. The sample consisted of naive CD4+ T cells from blood. Receptors originate from a woman between 18 and 29 years old with type 1 diabetes. The CDR3 runs from the conserved cysteine through the conserved F or W. The D gene is left open where the match is weak. Rows give clone size only sometimes, using once, few, many, or a class for an expanded clone.

TRBJ2-5,-,TRBV12-2,-,CASRIEETQYF,TGTGCAAGTCGGATAGAAGAGACCCAGTACTTC
TRBJ1-5,-,TRBV19,-,CASSIAPGVQPQHF,TGTGCCAGTAGTATAGCGCCAGGGGTCCAGCCCCAGCATTTT
TRBJ2-5,few,TRBV7-2,TRBD1,CASSSNRGPRETQYF,TGTGCCAGCAGCTCCAACAGGGGGCCGAGAGAGACCCAGTACTTC
TRBJ2-1,few,TRBV28,-,CASSPSYNEQFF,TGTGCCAGCAGTCCATCCTACAATGAGCAGTTCTTC
TRBJ2-3,few,TRBV7-9,TRBD2,CASSPAGGRGTDTQYF,TGTGCCAGCAGCCCAGCGGGGGGCCGAGGCACAGATACGCAGTATTTT
TRBJ2-2,few,TRBV11-2,-,CASSLGPTKLFF,TGTGCCAGCAGCTTAGGACCGACAAAGCTGTTTTTT
TRBJ2-1,few,TRBV7-3,-,CASSLKSLDDEQFF,TGTGCCAGCAGCTTAAAGTCGCTAGACGATGAGCAGTTCTTC
TRBJ1-1,few,TRBV29-1,-,CSEPGVVSEAFF,TGCAGCGAGCCAGGGGTAGTCTCTGAAGCTTTCTTT
TRBJ2-1,few,TRBV10-3,TRBD2,CATGGPTNEQFF,TGTGCCACGGGGGGGCCTACCAATGAGCAGTTCTTC
TRBJ2-5,-,TRBV5-4,-,CASSMDTQETQYF,TGTGCCAGCAGCATGGACACGCAAGAGACCCAGTACTTC
TRBJ2-4,-,TRBV19,TRBD2,CASSSGLGKNIQYF,TGTGCCAGTAGTTCCGGACTAGGGAAAAACATTCAGTACTTC
TRBJ1-1,few,TRBV7-9,-,CASSLGDINEHAEAFF,TGTGCCAGCAGCTTAGGGGACATTAATGAACACGCTGAAGCTTTCTTT
TRBJ2-7,-,TRBV9,-,CASSVWETASSYEQYF,TGTGCCAGCAGCGTTTGGGAGACGGCTAGCTCCTACGAGCAGTACTTC
TRBJ1-1,few,TRBV7-3,-,CASSLTEAFF,TGTGCCAGCAGCCTCACTGAAGCTTTCTTT
TRBJ2-3,few,TRBV6-5,TRBD2,CASSYGGEVTDTQYF,TGTGCCAGCAGTTACGGGGGGGAGGTGACAGATACGCAGTATTTT
TRBJ2-1,few,TRBV5-1,-,CASSPGHPDEQFF,TGCGCCAGCAGCCCAGGGCATCCGGATGAGCAGTTCTTC